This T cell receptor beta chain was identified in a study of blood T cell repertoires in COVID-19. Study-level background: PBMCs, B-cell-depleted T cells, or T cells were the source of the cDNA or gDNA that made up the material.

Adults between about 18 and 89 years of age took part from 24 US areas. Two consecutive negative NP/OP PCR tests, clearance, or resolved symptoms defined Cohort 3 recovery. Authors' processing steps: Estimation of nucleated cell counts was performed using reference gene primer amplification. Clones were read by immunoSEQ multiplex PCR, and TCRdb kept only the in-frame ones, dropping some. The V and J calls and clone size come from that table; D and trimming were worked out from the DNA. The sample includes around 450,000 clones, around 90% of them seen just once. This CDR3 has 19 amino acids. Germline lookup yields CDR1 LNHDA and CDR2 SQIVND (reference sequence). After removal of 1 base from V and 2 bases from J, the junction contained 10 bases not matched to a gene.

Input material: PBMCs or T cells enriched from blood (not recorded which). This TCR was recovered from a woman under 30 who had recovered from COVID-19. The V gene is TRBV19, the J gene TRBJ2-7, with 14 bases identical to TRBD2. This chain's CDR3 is CASSIAPRTSGGPPYEQYF. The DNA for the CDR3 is TGTGCCAGTAGTATAGCCCCACGGACTAGCGGGGGGCCCCCCTACGAGCAGTACTTC.